These 8 T cell receptor beta chains came from one sample sequenced in a study of T cells after posttransplantation cyclophosphamide. Measured with immunoSEQ multiplex PCR; TCRdb has only the in-frame clones, and not every one. Altogether approximately 47,000 clones are present, roughly nine tenths being singletons, with the ten largest covering 3% to 3.5%. Input material: PBMCs. These receptors originate from a woman aged 45-59 years in good health and a related stem cell transplant donor.

CDR3 in DNA: TGTGCCTGGAGCGAGGGGGCATATGGCTACACCTTC. This encodes CAWSEGAYGYTF. The chain uses TRBV30 and TRBJ1-2, with 7 positions matching TRBD1. This CDR3 spans 12 amino acids. Germline V CDR1 and CDR2: GTSNPN, SVGIG (reference sequence). J was trimmed by 5 bases and V by 3 bases; bases with no gene match: 3.

The chain joins TRBV7-8 to TRBJ1-6, with D uncertain. Trimming removed 3 bases from V and 0 bases from J, with 9 bases in between. CDR3 length equals 16 residues. Germline CDR1 and CDR2: SGHVS and FQNEAQ. In DNA, the CDR3 is TGTGCCAGCAGCTTCAGAGCTAGCTCCTATAATTCACCCCTCCACTTT. It is translated as CASSFRASSYNSPLHF.

This chain connects TRBV7-9 to TRBJ1-5; D is unclear. Germline CDR1 is SEHNR and CDR2 is FQNEAQ (reference sequence). V was clipped by 1 base and J by 3 bases, with 7 bases between them. The CDR3 extends over 14 amino acids. DNA of the CDR3: TGTGCCAGCAGCTTAGGCCAGTACAATCAGCCCCAGCATTTT. Residues: CASSLGQYNQPQHF.

The chain has TRBV6-1 and TRBJ2-1, with 14 bases identical to TRBD2. The CDR3 contains 14 residues. Germline trimming cut 5 bases from V and 9 bases from J; bases unmatched to any gene: 3. The germline CDR1 and CDR2 sequences are MNHNS and SASEGT. The CDR3 sequence: CASSPGLAGVEQFF. Here the CDR3 DNA reads TGTGCCAGCAGTCCGGGACTAGCGGGAGTTGAGCAGTTCTTC.

The V call is TRBV29-1, the J call TRBJ1-4; D might be TRBD1 (5 bases). Looked up from germline, CDR1 is SQVTM and CDR2 is ANQGSEA. V was shortened by 4 bases and J by 7 bases, with 13 bases between the two germline ends. The CDR3 covers 13 residues. CDR3 DNA: TGCAGCGTTGCGGGTCAGGGTGGTGAAAAACTGTTTTTT. Encoded protein: CSVAGQGGEKLFF.

With respect to this clone: Other DNA sequences in the same sample also yield this CDR3. V is TRBV2 and J is TRBJ1-6; 7 bases map to TRBD1. The CDR3 loop spans 15 amino acids. Germline loops: CDR1 SNHLY, CDR2 FYNNEI. The V segment lost 7 bases and the J segment 8 bases; nucleotides outside the gene matches: 11. CDR3 in amino acids: CASNSQGGGYSPLHF. The DNA of the CDR3 is TGTGCCAGCAATAGTCAAGGGGGCGGGTATTCACCCCTCCACTTT.

The CDR3 DNA reads TGCGCCAGCACCCTGGCCGGGACAGGGAAAGAGACCCAGTACTTC. This sequence encodes CASTLAGTGKETQYF. V is TRBV5-1 and J is TRBJ2-5, with TRBD1 matching 9 bases. V dropped 6 bases and J dropped 3; count of bases not matched to a gene: 9. The germline V gene encodes CDR1 SGHRS and CDR2 YFSETQ. The CDR3 runs to 15 residues.

The CDR3 DNA reads TGTGCCAGCACCCGTGAGGGTTCCTCTGGCTACACCTTC. It translates to CASTREGSSGYTF. This chain joins TRBV25-1 and TRBJ1-2; D uncertain. The ends were cut back, 7 bases at V and 7 bases at J, with 16 bases in the middle. Germline-derived CDR1 and CDR2 are MGHDK and SYGVNS. The CDR3 has 13 residues.